Below, 2 T cell receptor beta chains from the same sample are listed, as sequenced in a study of early T cells in non-severe SARS-CoV-2 infection. TCRdb re-analysed the 5' RACE reads in MiXCR, keeping a single row per CDR3 protein. The sample has tens of thousands of distinct CDR3 sequences, around 13% seen once. The material sequenced was whole blood, taken at baseline. Receptor source: an adult who was a healthcare worker with PCR-confirmed SARS-CoV-2 infection or an uninfected control (not recorded which). The donor label of this sample is uncertain.

This clonotype was counted only a few times. The gene calls are TRBV27 and TRBJ2-1; 9 bases are a match to TRBD2. This CDR3 is built from 16 residues. After removal of 7 bases from V and 5 bases from J, the junction contained 12 bases not matched to a gene. Germline assignment: CDR1 MNHEY and CDR2 SMNVEV (reference sequence). The chain's CDR3 is CASIQQVAGAHNEQFF. For the CDR3, the DNA is TGTGCCAGCATCCAACAGGTAGCGGGGGCCCACAATGAGCAGTTCTTC.

This clonotype appeared a few times. The chain has TRBV7-2 and TRBJ2-7, with 10 bases identical to TRBD1. The V and J ends lost 1 base and 4 bases, in that order; junction bases with no gene match: 10. The CDR3 totals 17 residues. In germline, CDR1 is SGHTA, CDR2 FQGNSA. DNA of the CDR3: TGTGCCAGCAGCTTAGGGGGATACTGGGACAGGGGATACGAGCAGTACGTC. Its protein is CASSLGGYWDRGYEQYV.